Following are 9 T cell receptor beta chains from one sample sequenced in a study of human CD8 memory T cell subsets. A UMI-labeled 5' RACE approach was the method that produced the TCR beta libraries. TCRdb re-called the 5' RACE reads, yielding one record per CDR3 amino acid sequence without DNA. Its clone listing holds approximately 7,000 distinct CDR3 sequences. The source material was CD8+ stem-like memory T cells (TSCM and TCM) sorted from PBMCs. Subset: stem-like memory CD8 T cells (TSTEM), CCR7+ PD-1- TIGIT-. The receptors were sampled from a human donor in good health.

The chain joins TRBV19 to TRBJ1-1. CDR1 is LNHDA and CDR2 is SQIVND in the germline V gene (reference sequence). CDR3 length: 15 residues. CDR3 loop: CASSIVGDGDTEAFF.

Considering frequency, this clonotype is medium-sized. This chain uses TRBV7-8 with TRBJ1-1. Germline V gene sequence: CDR1 SGHVS, CDR2 FQNEAQ. The CDR3 extends over 15 amino acids. CDR3 protein: CASHATLTENTEAFF.

The CDR3 reads CASKGPGPEKLFF. The chain is built from TRBV5-1 and TRBJ1-4; TCRdb outputs TRBD1, but without DNA this stays unchecked. The CDR3 covers 13 residues. Germline lookup yields CDR1 SGHRS and CDR2 YFSETQ.

This chain joins TRBV27 and TRBJ2-1; TCRdb reports TRBD1, a call that lacks DNA to check it against. The CDR3 contains 17 residues. CDR1 MNHEY and CDR2 SMNVEV come from the germline V gene (reference sequence). The CDR3 protein is CASSLTPGAGDLGEQFF.

This clonotype is medium-sized by frequency. This rearrangement joins TRBV29-1 to TRBJ2-1; TCRdb calls TRBD1, which cannot be checked without DNA. CDR1 and CDR2 (germline): SQVTM, ANQGSEA. CDR3 length equals 13 residues. The CDR3: CSVQGGSYNEQFF.

CDR3 loop: CASSLGTSGGISYEQYF. The chain employs TRBV5-1 and TRBJ2-7; TCRdb gives TRBD2 as the D gene, but with no DNA this cannot be confirmed. The V gene's germline CDR1 is SGHRS and CDR2 YFSETQ. The CDR3 spans 17 residues. The full variable domain, in which reference TRBV5-1 and TRBJ2-7 provide the parts outside the CDR3, is KAGVTQTPRYLIKTRGQQVTLSCSPISGHRSVSWYQQTPGQGLQFLFEYFSETQRNKGNFPGRFSGRQFSNSRSEMNVSTLELGDSALYLCASSLGTSGGISYEQYFGPGTRLTVT.

The CDR3: CASSAGTVGTEAFF. V is TRBV28 and J is TRBJ1-1; TCRdb's D gene call, TRBD1, goes unchecked for lack of DNA. The CDR3 sequence is 14 residues long. Germline V gene lookup returns CDR1 MDHEN and CDR2 SYDVKM.

The V and J genes are TRBV6-4 and TRBJ2-1; the TCRdb call, TRBD1, lacks DNA for checking. Germline V lookup: CDR1 MRHNA, CDR2 SNTAGT. The CDR3 loop spans 16 amino acids. The CDR3 sequence: CASSRQGPPSRGEQFF.

This chain joins TRBV5-5 and TRBJ1-1; TCRdb gives TRBD1 as the D gene, but with no DNA this cannot be confirmed. CDR1 is SGHKS and CDR2 is YYEKEE in the germline V gene (reference sequence). The CDR3 is 15 residues long. The CDR3 is CASSPSTGGRTEAFF.